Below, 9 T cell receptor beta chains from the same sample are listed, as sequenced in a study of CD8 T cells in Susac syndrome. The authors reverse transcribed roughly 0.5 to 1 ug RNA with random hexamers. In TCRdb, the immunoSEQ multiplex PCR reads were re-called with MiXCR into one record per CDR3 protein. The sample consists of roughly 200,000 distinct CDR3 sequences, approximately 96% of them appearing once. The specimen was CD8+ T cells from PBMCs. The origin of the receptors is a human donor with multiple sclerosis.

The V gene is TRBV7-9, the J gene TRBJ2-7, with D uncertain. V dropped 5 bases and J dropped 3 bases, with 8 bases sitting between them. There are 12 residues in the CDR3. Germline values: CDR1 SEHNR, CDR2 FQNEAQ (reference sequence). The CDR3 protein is CASSTDGYEQYF. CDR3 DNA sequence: TGTGCCAGCAGCACGGACGGCTACGAGCAGTACTTC.

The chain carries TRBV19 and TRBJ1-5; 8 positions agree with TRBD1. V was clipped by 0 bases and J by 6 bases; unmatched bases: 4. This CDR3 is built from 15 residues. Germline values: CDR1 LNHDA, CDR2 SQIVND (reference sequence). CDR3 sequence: CASSIDWTGRQPQHF. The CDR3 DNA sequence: TGTGCCAGTAGTATAGATTGGACAGGGCGTCAGCCCCAGCATTTT. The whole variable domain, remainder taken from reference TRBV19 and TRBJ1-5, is DGGITQSPKYLFRKEGQNVTLSCEQNLNHDAMYWYRQDPGQGLRLIYYSQIVNDFQKGDIAEGYSVSREKKESFPLTVTSAQKNPTAFYLCASSIDWTGRQPQHFGDGTRLSIL.

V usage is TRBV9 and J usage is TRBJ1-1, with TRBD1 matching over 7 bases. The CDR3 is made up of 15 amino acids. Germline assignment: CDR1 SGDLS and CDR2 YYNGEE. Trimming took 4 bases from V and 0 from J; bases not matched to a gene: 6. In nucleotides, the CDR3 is TGTGCCAGCAGCCCCGAGGGGACAGTGAACACTGAAGCTTTCTTT. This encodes CASSPEGTVNTEAFF.

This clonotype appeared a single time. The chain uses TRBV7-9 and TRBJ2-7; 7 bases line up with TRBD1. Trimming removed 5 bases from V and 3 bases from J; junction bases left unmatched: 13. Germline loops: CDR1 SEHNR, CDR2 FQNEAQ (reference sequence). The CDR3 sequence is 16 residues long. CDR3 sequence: CASSLPPDRSYYEQYF. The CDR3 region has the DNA TGTGCCAGCAGCCTTCCCCCGGACAGGTCGTACTACGAGCAGTACTTC.

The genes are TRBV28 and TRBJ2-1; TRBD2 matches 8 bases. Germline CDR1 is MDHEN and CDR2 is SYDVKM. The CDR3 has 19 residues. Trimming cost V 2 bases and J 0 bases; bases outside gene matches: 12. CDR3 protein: CASSLRPLAVQSSYNEQFF. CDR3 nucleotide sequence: TGTGCCAGCAGTTTACGACCACTAGCGGTTCAGAGCTCCTACAATGAGCAGTTCTTC.

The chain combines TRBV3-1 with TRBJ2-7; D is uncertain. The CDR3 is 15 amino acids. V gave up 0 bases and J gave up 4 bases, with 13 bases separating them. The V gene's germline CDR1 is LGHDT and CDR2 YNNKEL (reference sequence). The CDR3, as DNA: TGTGCCAGCAGCCAAGAAACGTCGATCACTTACGAGCAGTACTTC. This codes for CASSQETSITYEQYF.

In DNA form, the CDR3 reads TGTGCCAGCAGTCTCACAGGGGGCGTCACTGAAGCTTTCTTT. This codes for CASSLTGGVTEAFF. This chain uses TRBV12-3 or TRBV12-4 with TRBJ1-1; 9 bases align to TRBD1. V lost 5 bases and J lost 4; bases outside the gene matches: 5. CDR3 length: 14 residues.

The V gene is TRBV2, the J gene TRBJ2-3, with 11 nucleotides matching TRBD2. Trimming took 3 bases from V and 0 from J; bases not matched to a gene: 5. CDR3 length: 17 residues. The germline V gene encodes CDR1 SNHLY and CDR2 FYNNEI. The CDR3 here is CASSEWGLAESTDTQYF. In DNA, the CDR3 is TGTGCCAGCAGTGAGTGGGGACTAGCGGAGAGCACAGATACGCAGTATTTT.

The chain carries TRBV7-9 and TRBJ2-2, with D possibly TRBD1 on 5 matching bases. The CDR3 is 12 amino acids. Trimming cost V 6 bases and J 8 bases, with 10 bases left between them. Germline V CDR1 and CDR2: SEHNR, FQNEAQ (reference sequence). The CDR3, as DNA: TGTGCCAGCAGGGCAGGGTCGGGGGAGCTGTTTTTT. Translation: CASRAGSGELFF.